This TCR beta chain was sequenced in a study of shared clonotypes between healthy human individuals. As for the study in general: With ages of 18 to 49, the donors were two women and three men.

Naive CD8 cells comprised CD45RO-negative, CCR7-positively selected cells, excluding terminally differentiated effector memory CD45RA+ cells. The CDR3 is 15 residues long. The V gene's germline CDR1 is SGDLS and CDR2 YYNGEE. V was trimmed by 0 bases and J by 4 bases, leaving 11 bases between them. Over several immunoSEQ plates, each subset's genomic DNA was distributed in even portions. Original processing methods: Junction-only immunoSEQ data arrived without quality scores, meaning filtering differed. Profiled with immunoSEQ multiplex PCR; TCRdb holds only in-frame clones, not every one. Clonal size and the V and J genes are those of that table, whereas D and trimming came from the DNA. The table has approximately 2,000,000 clones, 85% to 95% seen once.

This TCR was sampled from a young man in good health. Some clones in this sample may be carry-over from other donors' samples. The sequencing sample was made of naive CD8+ T cells from PBMCs. This chain links TRBV9 with TRBJ1-3; maybe TRBD1 (5 bases). The CDR3: CASSVGQGFGNTIYF. CDR3 coding DNA: TGTGCCAGCAGCGTAGGGCAGGGCTTCGGAAACACCATATATTTT.